The clone carrying this TCR beta chain was counted a single time. Some clones are missing from TCRdb's copy, which holds only in-frame ones; the method was immunoSEQ multiplex PCR. The table has a few hundred thousand clones, about 80% seen once; the top ten hold approximately 4%. Trimming cost V 1 base and J 9 bases, with 16 bases left between them. The CDR3 length is 15 residues. The germline V gene encodes CDR1 SGHNT and CDR2 YENEEA. The sample belongs to a study of blood T cell repertoires in COVID-19. The overall study: Both acute and convalescent COVID-19 samples were obtained from the United States, Italy and Spain.

Participants were aged about 18 to 90 years, lived in under 25 US areas, and enrolled virtually. This TCR derives from a man under 40 with acute COVID-19. The chain is built from TRBV11-3 and TRBJ2-1, with D possibly TRBD2 on 5 matching bases. Sequenced material: PBMCs or T cells enriched from blood (not recorded which). CDR3 DNA: TGTGCCAGCAGCTTAGGGACTTCCCAGCTGGGTGAGCAGTTCTTC. Translation gives CASSLGTSQLGEQFF.